The sequence of this T cell receptor beta chain was determined in a study of shared clonotypes between healthy human individuals. This clone was observed a single time. Terminally differentiated effector memory CD45RA+ cells were left out of the naive CD8 fraction, which was CD45RO-negative and positively selected for CCR7. Profiling relied on immunoSEQ multiplex PCR, and the TCRdb table lists in-frame clones only, not all of them. The sample shows about 2 million clones, approximately 95% of them seen only once. This CDR3 has 16 amino acids. The ends lost 2 bases at V and 4 bases at J; junction bases unmatched: 10. Germline values: CDR1 SGHVS, CDR2 FQNEAQ.

The sequence was obtained from a man younger than 30 in good health. Sequenced: naive CD8+ T cells sorted from blood. This rearrangement joins TRBV7-8 to TRBJ1-2; 7 nucleotides line up with TRBD1. For the CDR3, the DNA is TGTGCCAGCAGCTTACAAGACAGGGCGGCGGCCTATGGCTACACCTTC. Amino acids: CASSLQDRAAAYGYTF.